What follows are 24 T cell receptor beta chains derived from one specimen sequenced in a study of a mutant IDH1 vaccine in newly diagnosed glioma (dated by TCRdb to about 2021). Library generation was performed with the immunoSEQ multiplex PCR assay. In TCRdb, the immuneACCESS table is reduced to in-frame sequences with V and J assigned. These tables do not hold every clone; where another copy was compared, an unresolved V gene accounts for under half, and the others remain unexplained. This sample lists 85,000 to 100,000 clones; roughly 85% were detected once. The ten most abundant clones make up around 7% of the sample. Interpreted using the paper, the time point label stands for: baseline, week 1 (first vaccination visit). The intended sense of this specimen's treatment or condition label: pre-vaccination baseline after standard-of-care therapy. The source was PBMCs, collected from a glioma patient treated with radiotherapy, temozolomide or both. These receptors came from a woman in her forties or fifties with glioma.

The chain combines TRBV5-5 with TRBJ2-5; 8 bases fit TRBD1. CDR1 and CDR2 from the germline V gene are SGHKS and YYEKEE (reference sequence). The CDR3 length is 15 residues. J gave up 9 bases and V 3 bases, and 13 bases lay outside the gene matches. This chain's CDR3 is CASSWGTGPGEAQYF. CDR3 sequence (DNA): TGTGCCAGCAGCTGGGGGACAGGACCTGGGGAGGCCCAGTACTTC. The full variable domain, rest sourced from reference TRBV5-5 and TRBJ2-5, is DAGVTQSPTHLIKTRGQQVTLRCSPISGHKSVSWYQQVLGQGPQFIFQYYEKEERGRGNFPDRFSARQFPNYSSELNVNALLLGDSALYLCASSWGTGPGEAQYFGPGTRLLVL.

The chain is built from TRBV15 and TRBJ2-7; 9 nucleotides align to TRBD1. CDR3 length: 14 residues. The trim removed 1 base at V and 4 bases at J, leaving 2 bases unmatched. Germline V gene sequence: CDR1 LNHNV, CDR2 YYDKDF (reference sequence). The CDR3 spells CATSRVDRGYEQYF. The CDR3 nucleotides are TGTGCCACCAGCAGAGTTGACAGGGGGTACGAGCAGTACTTC.

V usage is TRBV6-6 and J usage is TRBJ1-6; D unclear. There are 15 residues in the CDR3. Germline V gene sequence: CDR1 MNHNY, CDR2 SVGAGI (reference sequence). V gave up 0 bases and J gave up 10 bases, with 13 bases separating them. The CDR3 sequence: CASSYSPEGKSPLHF. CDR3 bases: TGTGCCAGCAGTTACTCGCCGGAGGGAAAATCACCCCTCCACTTT.

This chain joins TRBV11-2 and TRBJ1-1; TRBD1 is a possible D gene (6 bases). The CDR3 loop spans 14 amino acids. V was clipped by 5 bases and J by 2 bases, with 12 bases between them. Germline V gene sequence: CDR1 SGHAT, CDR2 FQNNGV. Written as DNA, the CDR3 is TGTGCCAGCAGCCCATACAGGGTCAACACTGAAGCTTTCTTT. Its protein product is CASSPYRVNTEAFF.

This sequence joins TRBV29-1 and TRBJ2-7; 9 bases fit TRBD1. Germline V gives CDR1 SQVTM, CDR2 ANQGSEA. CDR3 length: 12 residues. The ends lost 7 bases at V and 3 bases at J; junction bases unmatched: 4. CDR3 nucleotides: TGCAGCGCCGGACAGGGGAACTACGAGCAGTACTTC. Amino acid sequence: CSAGQGNYEQYF.

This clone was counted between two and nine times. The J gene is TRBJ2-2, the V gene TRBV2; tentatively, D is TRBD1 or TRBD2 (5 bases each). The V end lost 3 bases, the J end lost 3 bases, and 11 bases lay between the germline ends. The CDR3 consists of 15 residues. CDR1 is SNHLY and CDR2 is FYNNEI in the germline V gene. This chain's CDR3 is CASSDPRGYTGELFF. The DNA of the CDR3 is TGTGCCAGCAGTGATCCGAGGGGCTACACCGGGGAGCTGTTTTTT.

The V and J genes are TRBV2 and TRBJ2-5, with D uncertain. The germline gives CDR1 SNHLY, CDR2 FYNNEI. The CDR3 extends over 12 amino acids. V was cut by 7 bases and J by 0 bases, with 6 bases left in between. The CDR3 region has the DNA TGTGCCAGCAAAGCGTACCAAGAGACCCAGTACTTC. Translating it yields CASKAYQETQYF.

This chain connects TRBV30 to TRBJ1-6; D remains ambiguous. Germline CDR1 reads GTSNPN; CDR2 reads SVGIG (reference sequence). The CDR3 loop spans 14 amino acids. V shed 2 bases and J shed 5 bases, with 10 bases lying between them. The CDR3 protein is CAWSKGRDNSPLHF. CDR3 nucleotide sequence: TGTGCCTGGAGTAAAGGTCGGGATAATTCACCCCTCCACTTT.

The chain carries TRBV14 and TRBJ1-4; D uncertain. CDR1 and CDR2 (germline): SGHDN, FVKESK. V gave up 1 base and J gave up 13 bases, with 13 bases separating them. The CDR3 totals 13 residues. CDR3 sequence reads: CASSQVGSNRLFF. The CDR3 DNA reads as TGTGCCAGCAGCCAAGTTGGTAGTAACAGACTGTTTTTT.

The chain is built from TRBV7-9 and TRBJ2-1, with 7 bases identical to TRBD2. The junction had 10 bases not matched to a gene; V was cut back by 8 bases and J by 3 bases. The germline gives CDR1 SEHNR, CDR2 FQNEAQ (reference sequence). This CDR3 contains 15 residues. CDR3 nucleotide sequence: TGTGCCAGCCGCACCCGGAGCGGGGACTACAATGAGCAGTTCTTC. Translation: CASRTRSGDYNEQFF.

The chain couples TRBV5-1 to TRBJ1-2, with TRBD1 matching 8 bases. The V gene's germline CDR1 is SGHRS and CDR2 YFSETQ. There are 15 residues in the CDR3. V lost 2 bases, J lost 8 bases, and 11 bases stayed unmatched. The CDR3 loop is CASSFNQGARRGYTF. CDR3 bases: TGCGCCAGCAGCTTCAATCAGGGGGCGCGGAGAGGCTACACCTTC.

CDR3 amino acids: CASRILGLTEAFF. The CDR3 DNA follows: TGTGCCAGTAGGATCCTGGGCCTCACTGAAGCTTTCTTT. This chain links TRBV19 with TRBJ1-1, with unresolved D. CDR3 length: 13 amino acids. Per the germline V gene, CDR1 is LNHDA and CDR2 is SQIVND (reference sequence). Trimming took off 6 bases at V and 4 bases at J, with 12 bases between the two ends. Full variable domain (missing parts from reference TRBV19 and TRBJ1-1): DGGITQSPKYLFRKEGQNVTLSCEQNLNHDAMYWYRQDPGQGLRLIYYSQIVNDFQKGDIAEGYSVSREKKESFPLTVTSAQKNPTAFYLCASRILGLTEAFFGQGTRLTVV.

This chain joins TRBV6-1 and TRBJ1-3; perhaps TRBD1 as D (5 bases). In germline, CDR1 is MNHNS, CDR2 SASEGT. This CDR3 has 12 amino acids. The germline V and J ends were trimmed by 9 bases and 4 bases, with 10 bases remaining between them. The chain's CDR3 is CASQYRGNTIYF. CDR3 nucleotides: TGTGCCAGTCAGTACAGGGGAAACACCATATATTTT.

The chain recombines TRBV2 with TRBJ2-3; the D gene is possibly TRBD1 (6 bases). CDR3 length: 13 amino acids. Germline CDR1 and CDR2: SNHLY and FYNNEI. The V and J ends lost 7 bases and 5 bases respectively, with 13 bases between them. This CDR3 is CASNIRGGDTQYF. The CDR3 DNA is TGTGCCAGCAACATCCGAGGGGGAGATACGCAGTATTTT. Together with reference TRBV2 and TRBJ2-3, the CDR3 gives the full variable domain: EPEVTQTPSHQVTQMGQEVILRCVPISNHLYFYWYRQILGQKVEFLVSFYNNEISEKSEIFDDQFSVERPDGSNFTLKIRSTKLEDSAMYFCASNIRGGDTQYFGPGTRLTVL.

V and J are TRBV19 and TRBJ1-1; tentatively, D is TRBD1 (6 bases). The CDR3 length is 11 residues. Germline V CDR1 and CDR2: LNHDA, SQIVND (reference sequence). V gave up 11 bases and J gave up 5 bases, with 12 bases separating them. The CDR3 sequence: CAGMTGTEAFF. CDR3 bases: TGTGCCGGTATGACAGGAACTGAAGCTTTCTTT.

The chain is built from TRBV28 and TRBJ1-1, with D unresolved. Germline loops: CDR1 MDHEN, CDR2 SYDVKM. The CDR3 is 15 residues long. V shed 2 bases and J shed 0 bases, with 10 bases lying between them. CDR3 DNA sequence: TGTGCCAGCAGTTTAAAGCTGAGTATGAACACTGAAGCTTTCTTT. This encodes CASSLKLSMNTEAFF. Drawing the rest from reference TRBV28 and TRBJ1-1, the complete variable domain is DVKVTQSSRYLVKRTGEKVFLECVQDMDHENMFWYRQDPGLGLRLIYFSYDVKMKEKGDIPEGYSVSREKKERFSLILESASTNQTSMYLCASSLKLSMNTEAFFGQGTRLTVV.

The CDR3 sequence is CASSLVSSSYEQYF. CDR3 nucleotides: TGCGCCAGCAGCTTGGTTAGTTCCTCCTACGAGCAGTACTTC. V usage is TRBV5-1 and J usage is TRBJ2-7; the D is unclear. CDR3 length: 14 residues. Germline V gene lookup returns CDR1 SGHRS and CDR2 YFSETQ. The V gene lost 0 bases and the J gene lost 0 bases, with 7 bases spanning the gap.

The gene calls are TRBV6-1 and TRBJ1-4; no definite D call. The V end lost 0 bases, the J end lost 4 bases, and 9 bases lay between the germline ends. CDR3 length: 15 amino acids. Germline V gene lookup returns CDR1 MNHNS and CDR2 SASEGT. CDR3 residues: CASSEAATLNEKLFF. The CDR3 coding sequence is TGTGCCAGCAGTGAAGCGGCGACCCTTAATGAAAAACTGTTTTTT.

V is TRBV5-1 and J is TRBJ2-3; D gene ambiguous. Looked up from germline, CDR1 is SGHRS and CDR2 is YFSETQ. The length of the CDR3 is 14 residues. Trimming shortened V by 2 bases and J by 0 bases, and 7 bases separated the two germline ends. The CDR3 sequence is CASSFFRSTDTQYF. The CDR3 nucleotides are TGCGCCAGCAGCTTTTTTCGGAGCACAGATACGCAGTATTTT.

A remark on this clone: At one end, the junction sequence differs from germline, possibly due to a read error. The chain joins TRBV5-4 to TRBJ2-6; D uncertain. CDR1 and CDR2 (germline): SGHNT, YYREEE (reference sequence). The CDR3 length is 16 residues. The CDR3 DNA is TGCGCCAGCAGCCAAGATCGGGTCTCTGGGGCCAACGTCCTGACTTTC. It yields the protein CASSQDRVSGANVLTF.

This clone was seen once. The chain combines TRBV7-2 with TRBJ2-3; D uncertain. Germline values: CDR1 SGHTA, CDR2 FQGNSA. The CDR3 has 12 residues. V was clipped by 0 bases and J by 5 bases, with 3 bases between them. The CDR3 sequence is CASSLAEDTQYF. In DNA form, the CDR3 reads TGTGCCAGCAGCTTAGCAGAAGATACGCAGTATTTT.

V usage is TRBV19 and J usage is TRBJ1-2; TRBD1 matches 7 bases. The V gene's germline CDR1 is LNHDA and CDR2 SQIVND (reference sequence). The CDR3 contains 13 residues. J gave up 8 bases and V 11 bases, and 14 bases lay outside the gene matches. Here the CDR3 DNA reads TGTGCCTCGACCCCACAGGGGATAGTGGGCTACACCTTC. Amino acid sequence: CASTPQGIVGYTF.

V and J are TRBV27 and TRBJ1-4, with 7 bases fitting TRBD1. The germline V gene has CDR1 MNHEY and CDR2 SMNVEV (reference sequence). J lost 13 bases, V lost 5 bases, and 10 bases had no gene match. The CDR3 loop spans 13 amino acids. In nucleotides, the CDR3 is TGTGCCAGCAGTCTGTCACGACAGGGTAGACTGTTTTTT. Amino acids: CASSLSRQGRLFF.

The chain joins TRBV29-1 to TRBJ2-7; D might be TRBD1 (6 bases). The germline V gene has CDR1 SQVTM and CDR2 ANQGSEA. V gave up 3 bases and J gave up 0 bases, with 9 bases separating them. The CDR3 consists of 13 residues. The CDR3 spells CSVELDSSYEQYF. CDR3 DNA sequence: TGCAGCGTTGAGTTGGACAGCTCCTACGAGCAGTACTTC.